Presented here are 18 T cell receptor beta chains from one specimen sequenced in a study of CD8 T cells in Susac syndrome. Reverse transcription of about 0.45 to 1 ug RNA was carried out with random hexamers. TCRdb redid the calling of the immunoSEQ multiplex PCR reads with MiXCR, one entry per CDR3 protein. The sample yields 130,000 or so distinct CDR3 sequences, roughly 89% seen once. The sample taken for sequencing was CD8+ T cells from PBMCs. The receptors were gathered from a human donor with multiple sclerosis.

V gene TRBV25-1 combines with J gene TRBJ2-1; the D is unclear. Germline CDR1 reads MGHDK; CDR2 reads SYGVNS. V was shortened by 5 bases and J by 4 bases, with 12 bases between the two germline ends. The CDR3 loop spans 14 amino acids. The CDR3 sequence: CASSTPPEYNEQFF. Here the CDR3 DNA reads TGTGCCAGCAGTACCCCCCCCGAGTACAATGAGCAGTTCTTC.

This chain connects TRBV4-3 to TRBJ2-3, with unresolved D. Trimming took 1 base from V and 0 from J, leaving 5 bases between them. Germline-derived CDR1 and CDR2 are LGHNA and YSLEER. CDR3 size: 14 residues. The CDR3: CASSQGSSTDTQYF. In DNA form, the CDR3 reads TGCGCCAGCAGCCAAGGCTCTAGCACAGATACGCAGTATTTT.

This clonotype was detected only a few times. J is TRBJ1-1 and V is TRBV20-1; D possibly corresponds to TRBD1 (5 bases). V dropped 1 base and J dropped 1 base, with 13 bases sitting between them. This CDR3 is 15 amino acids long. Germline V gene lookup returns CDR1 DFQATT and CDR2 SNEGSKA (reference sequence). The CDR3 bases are TGCAGTGCTAGAGGACGGGACGCCTGGAACACTGAAGCTTTCTTT. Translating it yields CSARGRDAWNTEAFF.

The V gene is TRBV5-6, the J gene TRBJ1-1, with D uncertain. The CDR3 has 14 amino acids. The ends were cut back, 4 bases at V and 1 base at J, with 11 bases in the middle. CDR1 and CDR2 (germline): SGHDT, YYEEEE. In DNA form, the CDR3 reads TGTGCCAGCAGCGAAGAGACGGGGAACACTGAAGCTTTCTTT. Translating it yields CASSEETGNTEAFF.

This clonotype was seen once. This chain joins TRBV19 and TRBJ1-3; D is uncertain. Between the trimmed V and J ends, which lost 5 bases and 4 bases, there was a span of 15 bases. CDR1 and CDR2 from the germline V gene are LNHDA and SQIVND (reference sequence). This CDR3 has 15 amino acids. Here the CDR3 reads CASSHSAPAGNTIYF. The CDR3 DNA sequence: TGTGCCAGTAGTCATTCGGCCCCGGCCGGAAACACCATATATTTT.

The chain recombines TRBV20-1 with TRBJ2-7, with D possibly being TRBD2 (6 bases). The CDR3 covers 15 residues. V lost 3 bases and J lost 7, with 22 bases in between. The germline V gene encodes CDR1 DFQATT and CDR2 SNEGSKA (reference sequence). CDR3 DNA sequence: TGCAGTGCTAGTGGTCGGCGGGGAATTTGGTGGGAGCAGTACTTC. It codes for CSASGRRGIWWEQYF.

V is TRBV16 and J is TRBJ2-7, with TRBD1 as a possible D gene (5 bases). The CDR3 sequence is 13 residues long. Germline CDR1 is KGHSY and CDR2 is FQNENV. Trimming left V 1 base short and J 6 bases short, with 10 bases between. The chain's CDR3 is CASSQLAGFEQYF. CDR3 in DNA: TGTGCCAGCAGCCAATTAGCAGGGTTCGAGCAGTACTTC.

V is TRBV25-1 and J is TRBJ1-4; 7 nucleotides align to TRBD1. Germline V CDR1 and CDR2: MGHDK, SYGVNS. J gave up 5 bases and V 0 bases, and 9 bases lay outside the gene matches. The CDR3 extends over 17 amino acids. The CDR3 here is CASSEYLGGSRNEKLFF. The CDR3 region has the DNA TGTGCCAGCAGTGAATATTTAGGGGGCAGCAGAAATGAAAAACTGTTTTTT.

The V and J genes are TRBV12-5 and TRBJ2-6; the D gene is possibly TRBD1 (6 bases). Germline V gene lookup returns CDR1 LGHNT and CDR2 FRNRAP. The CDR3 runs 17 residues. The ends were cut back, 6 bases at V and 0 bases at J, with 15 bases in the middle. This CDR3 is CASGWTVSSSGANVLTF. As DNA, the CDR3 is TGTGCTAGTGGATGGACAGTTTCTTCCTCTGGGGCCAACGTCCTGACTTTC.

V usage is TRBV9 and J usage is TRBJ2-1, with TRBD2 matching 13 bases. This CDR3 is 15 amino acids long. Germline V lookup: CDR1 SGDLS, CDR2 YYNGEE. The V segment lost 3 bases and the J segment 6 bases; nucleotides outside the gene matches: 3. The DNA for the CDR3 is TGTGCCAGCAGCGCACTAGCGGGAGGGGGCAATGAGCAGTTCTTC. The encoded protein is CASSALAGGGNEQFF. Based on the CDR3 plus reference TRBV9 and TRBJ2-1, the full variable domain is DSGVTQTPKHLITATGQRVTLRCSPRSGDLSVYWYQQSLDQGLQFLIQYYNGEERAKGNILERFSAQQFPDLHSELNLSSLELGDSALYFCASSALAGGGNEQFFGPGTRLTVL.

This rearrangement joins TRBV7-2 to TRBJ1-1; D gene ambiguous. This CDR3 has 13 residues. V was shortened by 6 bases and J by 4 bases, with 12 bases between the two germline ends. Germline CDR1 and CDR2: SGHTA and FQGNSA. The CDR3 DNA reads TGTGCCAGCAGATTCGACCGGGGCACTGAAGCTTTCTTT. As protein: CASRFDRGTEAFF.

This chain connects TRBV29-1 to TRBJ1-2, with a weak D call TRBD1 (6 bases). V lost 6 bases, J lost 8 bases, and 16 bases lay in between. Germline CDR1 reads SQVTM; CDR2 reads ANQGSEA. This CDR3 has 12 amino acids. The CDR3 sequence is CSVWGARIGYTF. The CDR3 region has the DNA TGCAGCGTGTGGGGGGCAAGGATCGGCTACACCTTC.

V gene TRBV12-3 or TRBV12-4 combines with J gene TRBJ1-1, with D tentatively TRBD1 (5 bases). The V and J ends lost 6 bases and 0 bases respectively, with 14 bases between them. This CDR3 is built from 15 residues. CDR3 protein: CASSSQGRMNTEAFF. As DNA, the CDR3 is TGTGCCAGCAGCAGCCAGGGTCGGATGAACACTGAAGCTTTCTTT.

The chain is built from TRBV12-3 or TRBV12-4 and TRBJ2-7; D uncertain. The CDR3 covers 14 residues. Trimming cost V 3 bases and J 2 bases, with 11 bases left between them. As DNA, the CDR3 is TGTGCCAGCAGTTTTGGGAAATCGGCCTACGAGCAGTACTTC. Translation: CASSFGKSAYEQYF.

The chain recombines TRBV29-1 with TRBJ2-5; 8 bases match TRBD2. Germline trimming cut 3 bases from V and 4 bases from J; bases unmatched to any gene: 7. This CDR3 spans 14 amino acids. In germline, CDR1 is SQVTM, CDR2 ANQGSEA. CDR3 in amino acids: CSVEGLVPGETQYF. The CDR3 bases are TGCAGCGTTGAGGGACTAGTCCCGGGAGAGACCCAGTACTTC.

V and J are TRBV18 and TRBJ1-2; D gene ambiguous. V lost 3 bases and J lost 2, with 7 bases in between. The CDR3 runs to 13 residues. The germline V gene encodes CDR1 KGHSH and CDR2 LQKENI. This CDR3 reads CASSPEQNYGYTF. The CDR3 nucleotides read TGTGCCAGCTCACCGGAACAAAACTATGGCTACACCTTC.

CDR3 in DNA: TGTGCCAGCAGCTCCGTCGGGAGGACTGAAGCTTTCTTT. Amino acids: CASSSVGRTEAFF. V and J are TRBV7-9 and TRBJ1-1, with unresolved D. The CDR3 totals 13 residues. Deletions cut 4 bases from V and 5 bases from J, with 11 bases between. Germline CDR1 reads SEHNR; CDR2 reads FQNEAQ (reference sequence).

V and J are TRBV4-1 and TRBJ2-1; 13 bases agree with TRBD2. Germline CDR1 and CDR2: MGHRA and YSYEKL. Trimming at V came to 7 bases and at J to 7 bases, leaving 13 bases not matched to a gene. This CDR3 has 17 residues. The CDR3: CASTQGYGLAGENEQFF. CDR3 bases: TGCGCCAGCACTCAAGGATACGGACTAGCGGGAGAAAATGAGCAGTTCTTC.